Each of the 9 T cell receptor beta chains below was sequenced from the same sample in a study of blood T cell repertoires in COVID-19. The repertoire was sequenced with immunoSEQ multiplex PCR; TCRdb's copy has only in-frame clones and lacks some. The data hold around 56,000 clones, with roughly nine tenths observed a single time. Source material: peripheral blood. Every receptor here comes from a woman aged 60-75 years with active or convalescent COVID-19.

The chain has TRBV7-2 and TRBJ1-1; unclear D gene. This CDR3 region has 14 residues. Per the germline V gene, CDR1 is SGHTA and CDR2 is FQGNSA. The V end lost 1 base, the J end lost 4 bases, and 10 bases lay between the germline ends. The CDR3 loop reads CASSLDASGTEAFF. The CDR3 coding sequence is TGTGCCAGCAGCTTAGATGCTTCGGGCACTGAAGCTTTCTTT.

This chain connects TRBV4-2 to TRBJ2-1, with 8 bases identical to TRBD2. J lost 2 bases, V lost 4 bases, and 16 bases had no gene match. The CDR3 covers 19 residues. Germline V gene data show CDR1 as LGHNA and CDR2 as YNFKEQ. The CDR3 sequence is CASSRLAFGAGVAYNEQFF. CDR3 nucleotide sequence: TGTGCCAGCAGCCGCCTAGCTTTCGGAGCGGGAGTTGCCTACAATGAGCAGTTCTTC.

The chain links TRBV20-1 to TRBJ1-1, with 11 bases that match TRBD1. Germline V gene lookup returns CDR1 DFQATT and CDR2 SNEGSKA (reference sequence). The CDR3 loop spans 11 amino acids. J was trimmed by 11 bases and V by 3 bases; bases with no gene match: 2. The CDR3 region is CSASRDRGAFF. CDR3 in DNA: TGCAGTGCTAGTCGGGACAGGGGGGCTTTCTTT.

This sequence joins TRBV20-1 and TRBJ2-7; 8 nucleotides line up with TRBD2. V trimming: 3 bases; J trimming: 2 bases; junction bases outside the gene matches: 12. The CDR3 covers 16 residues. The germline V gene encodes CDR1 DFQATT and CDR2 SNEGSKA (reference sequence). This CDR3 is CSASSVDRGGPYEQYF. The DNA for the CDR3 is TGCAGTGCTAGTTCTGTGGATCGGGGGGGGCCCTACGAGCAGTACTTC.

The chain couples TRBV27 to TRBJ2-1, with D perhaps matching TRBD2 (7 bases). The CDR3 is 12 amino acids. Germline-derived CDR1 and CDR2 are MNHEY and SMNVEV (reference sequence). The germline V and J ends were trimmed by 8 bases and 6 bases, with 11 bases remaining between them. This CDR3 reads CASEGGGNEQFF. CDR3 DNA: TGTGCCAGCGAGGGAGGGGGCAATGAGCAGTTCTTC.

The chain couples TRBV7-3 to TRBJ2-3; D uncertain. Trimming shortened V by 2 bases and J by 0 bases, and 6 bases separated the two germline ends. The CDR3 contains 14 residues. Germline values: CDR1 SGHTA, CDR2 FQGTGA. The CDR3, as DNA: TGTGCCAGCAGCTTACTAGGCAGCACAGATACGCAGTATTTT. It yields the protein CASSLLGSTDTQYF.

CDR3 amino acids: CASSSDSLPNQPQHF. The CDR3 DNA sequence: TGTGCCAGCAGTTCGGACAGTCTCCCCAATCAGCCCCAGCATTTT. This chain connects TRBV6-5 to TRBJ1-5; TRBD1 is a possible D gene (6 bases). V was pared by 4 bases and J by 3 bases, with 13 bases between. The CDR3 totals 15 residues. Germline V gene data show CDR1 as MNHEY and CDR2 as SVGAGI.

The V gene is TRBV10-3, the J gene TRBJ2-3; 9 bases map to TRBD1. Germline V gene sequence: CDR1 ENHRY, CDR2 SYGVKD. Losses at the gene ends were 3 bases for V and 3 bases for J; bases not matched to a gene: 4. The CDR3 has 15 amino acids. Written as DNA, the CDR3 is TGTGCCATCAGTGAAGGACAGGGGCTGACAGATACGCAGTATTTT. This gives the protein CAISEGQGLTDTQYF.

This clone was seen once. The gene calls are TRBV7-3 and TRBJ2-7; tentative D call: TRBD1 (6 bases). The length of the CDR3 is 16 residues. Germline CDR1 SGHTA, CDR2 FQGTGA. The germline V and J ends were trimmed by 2 bases and 2 bases, with 16 bases remaining between them. The CDR3 coding sequence is TGTGCCAGCAGCTTAGGGGGAACAGGGTATCCCTACGAGCAGTACTTC. Protein product: CASSLGGTGYPYEQYF.